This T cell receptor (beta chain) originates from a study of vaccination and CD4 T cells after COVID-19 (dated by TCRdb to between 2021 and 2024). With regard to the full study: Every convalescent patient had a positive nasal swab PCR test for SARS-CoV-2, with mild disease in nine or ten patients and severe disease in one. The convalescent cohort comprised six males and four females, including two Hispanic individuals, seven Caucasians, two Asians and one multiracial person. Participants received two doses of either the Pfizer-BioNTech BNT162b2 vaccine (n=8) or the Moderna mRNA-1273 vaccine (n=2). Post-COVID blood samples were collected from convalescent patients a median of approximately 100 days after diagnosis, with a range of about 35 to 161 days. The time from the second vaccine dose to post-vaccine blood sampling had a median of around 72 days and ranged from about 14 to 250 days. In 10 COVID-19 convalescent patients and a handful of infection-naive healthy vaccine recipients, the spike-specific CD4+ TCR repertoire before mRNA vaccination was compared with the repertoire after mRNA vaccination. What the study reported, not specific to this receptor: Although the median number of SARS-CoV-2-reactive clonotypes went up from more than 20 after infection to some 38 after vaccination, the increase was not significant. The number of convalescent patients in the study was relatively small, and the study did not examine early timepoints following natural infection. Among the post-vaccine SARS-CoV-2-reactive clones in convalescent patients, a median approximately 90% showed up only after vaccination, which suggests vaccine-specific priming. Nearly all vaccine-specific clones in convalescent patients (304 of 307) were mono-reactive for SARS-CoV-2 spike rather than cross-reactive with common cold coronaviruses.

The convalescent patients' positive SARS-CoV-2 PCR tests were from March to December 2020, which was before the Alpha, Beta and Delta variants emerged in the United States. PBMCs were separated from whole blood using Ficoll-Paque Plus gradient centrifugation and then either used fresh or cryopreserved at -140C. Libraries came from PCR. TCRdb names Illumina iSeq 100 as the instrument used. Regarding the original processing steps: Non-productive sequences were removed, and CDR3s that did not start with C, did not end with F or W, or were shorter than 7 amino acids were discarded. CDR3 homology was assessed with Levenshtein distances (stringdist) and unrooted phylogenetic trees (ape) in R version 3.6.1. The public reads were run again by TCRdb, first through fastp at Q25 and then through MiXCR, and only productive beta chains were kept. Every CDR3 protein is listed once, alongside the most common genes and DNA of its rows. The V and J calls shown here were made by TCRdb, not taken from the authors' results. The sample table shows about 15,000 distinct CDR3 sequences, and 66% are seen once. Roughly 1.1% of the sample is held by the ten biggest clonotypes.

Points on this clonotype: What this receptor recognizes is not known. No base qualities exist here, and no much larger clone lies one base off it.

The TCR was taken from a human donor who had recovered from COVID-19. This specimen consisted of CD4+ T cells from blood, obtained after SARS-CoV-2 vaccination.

The sequenced DNA: TGTGCCAGCAGTTCAGGCGTCTCTGGGGCCAACGTCCTGACTTTC. Its protein is CASSSGVSGANVLTF. Recombination joined TRBV6-5 with TRBJ2-6, with the D gene not clear enough to name. V sheds 4 bases and J sheds 0 bases, leaving 7 bases between their ends. CDR1 and CDR2, looked up from the germline V gene, are MNHEY and SVGAGI. From the cysteine up to the phenylalanine, the CDR3 has a length of 15 residues. The kept DNA is CDR3 alone, 45 bases in frame from the first base.